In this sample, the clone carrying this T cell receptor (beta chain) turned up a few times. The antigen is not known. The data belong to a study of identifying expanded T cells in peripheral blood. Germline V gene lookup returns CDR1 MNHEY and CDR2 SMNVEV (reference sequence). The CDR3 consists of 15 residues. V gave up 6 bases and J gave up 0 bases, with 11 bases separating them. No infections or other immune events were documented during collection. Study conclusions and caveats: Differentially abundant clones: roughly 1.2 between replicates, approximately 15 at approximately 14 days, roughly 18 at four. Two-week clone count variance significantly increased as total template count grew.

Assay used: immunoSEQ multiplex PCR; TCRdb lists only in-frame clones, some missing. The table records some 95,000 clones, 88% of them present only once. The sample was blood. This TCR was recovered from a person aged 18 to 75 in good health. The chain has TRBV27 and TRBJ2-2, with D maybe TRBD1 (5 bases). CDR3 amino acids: CASRPGHSNTGELFF. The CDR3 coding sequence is TGTGCCAGCAGACCCGGACACTCGAACACCGGGGAGCTGTTTTTT.